This T cell receptor beta chain stems from a study of blood T cell repertoires in COVID-19. About the study: Samples came from the United States, Italy and Spain, spanning acute and convalescent COVID-19. From T cells, B-cell-depleted T cells, or PBMCs came the material, which was cDNA or gDNA.

Germline CDR1 SGHRS, CDR2 YFSETQ. This CDR3 is built from 11 residues. V lost 7 bases, J lost 5 bases, and 9 bases lay in between. Original analysis: Amplification from reference gene primers served as the basis for estimated nucleated cell counts. The data were produced by immunoSEQ multiplex PCR, yet TCRdb's version contains in-frame clones alone and is incomplete. The DNA gave D and trimming, while V, J and clone size come from that table. Of 95,000 to 100,000 clones listed, over 70% are singletons. Input material: peripheral blood. The rearrangement links TRBV5-1 to TRBJ1-1; D is uncertain. The sequence was collected from a woman aged 80 or over with acute or convalescent COVID-19. CDR3 protein: CASRAETEAFF. CDR3 nucleotide sequence: TGCGCCAGCCGAGCGGAGACTGAAGCTTTCTTT.